The subject of this entry is one T cell receptor (beta chain). What it binds is not known. The sample belongs to a study of cytomegalovirus exposure and HLA in healthy donors. Turning to the study itself: Among several hundred genotyped donors, around 80% fell in the Caucasian-associated ancestry cluster. Study-level results: Prior analysis indicated that the majority of TCR beta V segments exhibited productivity approximately 87% or approximately 30% of the time. As a later analysis showed, several of the most significant clusters appeared to be linked to common viral pathogens.

PCR used 60 Vbeta primers and 13 Jbeta primers. Per the original data handling: Later analysis identified tens of millions of unique TCR beta chains, some 10 million shared. TCRdb's table, derived via immunoSEQ multiplex PCR, lists solely in-frame clones and lacks some. That table is the source of V, J and clone size, and D and trimming were worked out from the DNA. The sample lists around 85,000 clones, around 80% occurring once. This CDR3 has 13 residues. Trimming took 6 bases from V and 0 from J, leaving 6 bases between them. CDR1 is LNHDA, CDR2 SQIVND, per germline (reference sequence). The TCR originated in a male donor in good health and CMV-seronegative. This chain uses TRBV19 with TRBJ2-1; D call uncertain. The sequenced sample consisted of PBMCs. CDR3 nucleotides: TGTGCCAGTAGGCCGAGCTCCTACAATGAGCAGTTCTTC. Translating it yields CASRPSSYNEQFF.